One sample yielded the 11 T cell receptor beta chains listed below, sequenced in a study of T cells in Graves' hyperthyroidism and ophthalmopathy. TCR beta CDR3 regions were amplified from RNA transcripts. The HTBI primer set drove a first-round RT-PCR of the TCR CDR3. MiXCR, applied by TCRdb to the multiplex PCR reads, yields one record per CDR3 protein. The sample holds about 110,000 distinct CDR3 sequences, more than 15% seen once. Sequencing used blood. These receptors originate from a woman in her forties or fifties with Graves' hyperthyroidism.

Ten or more counts support this clonotype. V and J are TRBV3-1 and TRBJ2-6; D might be TRBD2 (5 bases). This CDR3 comprises 17 residues. Between the trimmed V and J ends, which lost 4 bases and 0 bases, there was a span of 13 bases. Germline loops: CDR1 LGHDT, CDR2 YNNKEL (reference sequence). CDR3 coding DNA: TGTGCCAGCAGCCCCCGGACTTACAGCTCTGGGGCCAACGTCCTGACTTTC. As protein: CASSPRTYSSGANVLTF.

The sample holds many counts of this clonotype. The CDR3 protein is CASSGQTNEKLFF. In nucleotides, the CDR3 is TGTGCCAGTAGTGGACAGACTAATGAAAAACTGTTTTTT. The chain has TRBV19 and TRBJ1-4; tentative D call: TRBD1 (6 bases). Germline assignment: CDR1 LNHDA and CDR2 SQIVND (reference sequence). The V gene lost 5 bases and the J gene lost 2 bases, with 6 bases spanning the gap. The CDR3 extends over 13 amino acids.

This clonotype was counted at least ten times. This chain joins TRBV12-3 or TRBV12-4 and TRBJ2-7; D remains ambiguous. The CDR3 covers 14 residues. The germline V and J ends were trimmed by 5 bases and 2 bases, with 13 bases remaining between them. The CDR3 loop is CASSPPQTTYEQYV. CDR3 coding DNA: TGTGCCAGCAGTCCCCCCCAAACCACCTACGAGCAGTACGTC.

The table lists this clonotype with many counts. The J gene is TRBJ1-3, the V gene TRBV12-3 or TRBV12-4, with no clear D. The CDR3 length is 15 residues. Trimming took 2 bases from V and 4 from J, leaving 12 bases between them. CDR3 coding DNA: TGTGCCAGCAGTTTAAGCCAGCCCGCCGGAAACACCATATATTTT. It specifies CASSLSQPAGNTIYF.

The table lists this clonotype with many counts. The chain combines TRBV25-1 with TRBJ1-1; D remains unclear. Germline assignment: CDR1 MGHDK and CDR2 SYGVNS. The CDR3 is 14 amino acids. Between the trimmed V and J ends, which lost 3 bases and 3 bases, there was a span of 11 bases. The CDR3 is CASSEPGPYTEAFF. The CDR3 DNA is TGTGCCAGCAGTGAGCCCGGACCGTACACTGAAGCTTTCTTT.

The chain carries TRBV12-3 or TRBV12-4 and TRBJ1-5, with 9 bases fitting TRBD1. This CDR3 region has 16 residues. The J segment lost 7 bases and the V segment lost 6 bases, leaving 13 bases of the junction unmatched. The CDR3 is CASSFGGQGKSQPQHF. In DNA, the CDR3 is TGTGCCAGCAGCTTCGGGGGACAGGGTAAGAGCCAGCCCCAGCATTTT.

This clonotype occurred many times. The V call is TRBV30, the J call TRBJ1-3; 8 nucleotides agree with TRBD1. The CDR3 runs to 12 residues. Germline trimming cut 7 bases from V and 4 bases from J; bases unmatched to any gene: 3. The germline gives CDR1 GTSNPN, CDR2 SVGIG (reference sequence). In DNA, the CDR3 is TGTGCCTTGGACAGGGACGGAAACACCATATATTTT. As protein: CALDRDGNTIYF. Combining the CDR3 with reference TRBV30 and TRBJ1-3 gives the whole variable domain SQTIHQWPATLVQPVGSPLSLECTVEGTSNPNLYWYRQAAGRGLQLLFYSVGIGQISSEVPQNLSASRPQDRQFILSSKKLLLSDSGFYLCALDRDGNTIYFGEGSWLTVV.

V gene TRBV5-5 combines with J gene TRBJ1-1, with D unclear. Germline V gene data show CDR1 as SGHKS and CDR2 as YYEKEE (reference sequence). Trimming shortened V by 0 bases and J by 4 bases, and 4 bases separated the two germline ends. The CDR3 sequence is 12 residues long. The CDR3 reads CASSLASTEAFF. CDR3 nucleotides: TGTGCCAGCAGCTTGGCCTCCACTGAAGCTTTCTTT.

Ten or more counts support this clonotype. The V call is TRBV7-3, the J call TRBJ2-1, with 10 positions matching TRBD2. CDR1 and CDR2 from the germline V gene are SGHTA and FQGTGA. Germline trimming cut 6 bases from V and 4 bases from J; bases unmatched to any gene: 9. The CDR3 length is 16 residues. In nucleotides, the CDR3 is TGTGCCAGCAGTAATTCCGGGACTAGCGTTTACAATGAGCAGTTCTTC. Encoded protein: CASSNSGTSVYNEQFF.

This clonotype appeared many times. This rearrangement joins TRBV28 to TRBJ2-2; 10 bases are a match to TRBD2. Germline-derived CDR1 and CDR2 are MDHEN and SYDVKM. Germline trimming cut 2 bases from V and 6 bases from J; bases unmatched to any gene: 3. CDR3 size: 15 residues. CDR3 bases: TGTGCCAGCAGTTTACCCGGGACTAGCGCCGGGGAGCTGTTTTTT. Its protein product is CASSLPGTSAGELFF.

This clonotype was picked up a small number of times. V is TRBV20-1 and J is TRBJ1-2; 8 bases fit TRBD1. Per the germline V gene, CDR1 is DFQATT and CDR2 is SNEGSKA (reference sequence). V shed 6 bases, J shed 3 bases, and the junction held 18 bases outside the gene matches. The CDR3 spans 17 residues. CDR3 residues: CSAPRRGVGTGYYGYTF. The CDR3 region has the DNA TGCAGTGCCCCCCGTCGAGGAGTTGGGACAGGATACTATGGCTACACCTTC.